This T cell receptor (beta chain) originates from a study of OX40 agonist ivuxolimab in advanced cancers. Study-wide background: With ivuxolimab, an agonistic anti-OX40 (CD134) antibody, patients were treated.

Points on this clone: The antigen is undetermined.

Measured with immunoSEQ multiplex PCR; TCRdb has only the in-frame clones, and not every one. Counted here are 80,000 to 100,000 clones, around 90% occurring once; the ten biggest clones make up approximately 0.3%. CDR3 length: 12 residues. Trimming took 5 bases from V and 7 from J, leaving 11 bases between them. Germline V CDR1 and CDR2: SEHNR, FQNEAQ (reference sequence). Blood sampling was done at baseline, cycle 4 day 1, and cycle 7 day 1. Findings and caveats of the study: Researchers report that CD8+ T cells had, on average, more expanded clones than CD4+.

This clonotype was obtained from an adult with an advanced solid tumor such as melanoma, head and neck, liver or kidney cancer. The rearrangement uses TRBV7-9 and TRBJ1-1; D is undetermined. The sample in question was CD4+ or CD8+ T cells sorted from blood, obtained in a trial of the OX40 agonist ivuxolimab. In nucleotides, the CDR3 is TGTGCCAGCAGCCCACGGACGGATGAAGCTTTCTTT. Encoded protein: CASSPRTDEAFF.